This T cell receptor beta chain was sequenced for a study of regulatory T cells in long-lasting Graves disease. Study-level results: Only a small sample size was used, which may have cut accuracy.

For TCR beta, libraries came from iRepertoire HTBI primers and Arm-PCR of CDR3 regions. One entry per CDR3 protein results from TCRdb running MiXCR on the multiplex PCR reads. Of roughly 500,000 distinct CDR3 sequences in the sample, around 20% are singletons; the top ten hold approximately 8%. In this sample, this clonotype turned up a few times. As yet, its antigen is unknown. This CDR3 region has 12 residues. The germline gives CDR1 MNHNS, CDR2 SASEGT. The germline V and J ends were trimmed by 6 bases and 7 bases, with 13 bases remaining between them. Time point meaning: persistent/refractory GD, antithyroid drugs over 5 years with positive TRAb. There was RNA extracted from PBMCs, and the TCR library was made from it.

The gene calls are TRBV6-1 and TRBJ2-7; D not certain. The material sequenced was peripheral blood mononuclear cells (PBMCs), taken when the disease was refractory, from a patient treated with antithyroid drugs. The TCR originated in a female donor with Graves disease. The CDR3: CASSSTGQEQYF. The CDR3 DNA reads as TGTGCCAGCAGCTCCACGGGTCAAGAGCAGTACTTC.